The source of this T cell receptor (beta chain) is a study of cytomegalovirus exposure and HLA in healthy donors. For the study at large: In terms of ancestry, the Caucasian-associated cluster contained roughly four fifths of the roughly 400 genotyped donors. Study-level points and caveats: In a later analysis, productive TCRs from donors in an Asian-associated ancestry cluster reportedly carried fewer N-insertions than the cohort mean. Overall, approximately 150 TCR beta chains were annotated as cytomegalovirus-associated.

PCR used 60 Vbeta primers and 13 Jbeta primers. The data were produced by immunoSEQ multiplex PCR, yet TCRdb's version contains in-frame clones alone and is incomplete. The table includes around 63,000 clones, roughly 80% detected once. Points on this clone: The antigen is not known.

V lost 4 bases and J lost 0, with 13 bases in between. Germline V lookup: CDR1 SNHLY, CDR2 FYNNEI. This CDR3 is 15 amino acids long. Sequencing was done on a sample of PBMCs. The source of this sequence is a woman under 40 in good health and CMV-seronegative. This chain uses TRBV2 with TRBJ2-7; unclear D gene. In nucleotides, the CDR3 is TGTGCCAGCAGTGGGGCCTACCAGAGCTCCTACGAGCAGTACGTC. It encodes CASSGAYQSSYEQYV.